The T cell receptor beta chain described here comes from a study of blood T cell repertoires in COVID-19. As for the study in general: From the United States, Italy and Spain came samples of acute and convalescent COVID-19. Sample material is recorded as cDNA or gDNA derived from T cells, B-cell-depleted T cells, or PBMCs.

There are 17 residues in the CDR3. CDR1 and CDR2 from the germline V gene are WSHSY and SAAADI. Trimming shortened V by 3 bases and J by 3 bases, and 20 bases separated the two germline ends. Authors' processing steps: Researchers report that nucleated cell counts were estimated from reference gene primer amplification. The repertoire was sequenced with immunoSEQ multiplex PCR; TCRdb's copy has only in-frame clones and lacks some. V and J calls and clone size are as listed in that table; D and trimming were resolved from the DNA. The data hold around 170,000 clones, with roughly 80% observed a single time.

Sequences were obtained from peripheral blood. The chain links TRBV10-2 to TRBJ1-2, with D possibly being TRBD1 (6 bases). The source is a woman aged 40 to 50 with acute or convalescent COVID-19. CDR3: CASSEGGDLKKYYGYTF. The CDR3 nucleotides are TGCGCCAGCAGTGAAGGGGGGGACCTCAAAAAATACTATGGCTACACCTTC.